This T cell receptor beta chain was profiled in a study of T cell responses to AZD1222 COVID-19 vaccine. Study background: Second doses at about 4 or about 12 weeks were pooled. Study-wide findings and caveats: Regions left unmutated in variants are reportedly the target of nearly half of spike-specific TCRs. Females outnumbered males among donors, who were mostly white British; clonal diversity was possibly underestimated.

As for this clone: What it recognizes is unknown.

TCRdb's copy holds only in-frame clones and misses some; the assay was immunoSEQ multiplex PCR. The sample includes approximately 67,000 clones, approximately 80% seen only once; the top ten take over 20%. The CDR3 covers 16 residues. Losses at the gene ends were 5 bases for V and 2 bases for J; bases not matched to a gene: 6. Germline V gives CDR1 SGHTA, CDR2 FQGNSA. The input for sequencing was peripheral blood, taken on day 0 of AZD1222 vaccination. The TCR was taken from an adult in good health. The chain carries TRBV7-2 and TRBJ2-3; 11 nucleotides match TRBD2. The CDR3 spells CASSPTSGGNTDTQYF. The CDR3, as DNA: TGTGCCAGCAGCCCAACTAGCGGGGGTAACACAGATACGCAGTATTTT.